The rows below give T cell receptor beta chains drawn from one sample of a study of long-term antiretroviral therapy in people with HIV. Assay: immunoSEQ multiplex PCR; the TCRdb copy retains only in-frame clones and omits some. The sample comprises 25,000 to 30,000 clones, over 70% of which are singletons, and approximately 9.9% rests with the top ten. The sequencing here drew on unsorted PBMCs, taken roughly 2.7 years after starting antiretroviral therapy. These receptors came from a man aged 30-40 years with HIV. CDR3s include the opening cysteine and the closing phenylalanine or tryptophan. D genes are given only for firm matches. Clone size appears in some rows only: once, few, many, or a class for an expanded clone.

>-|TRBJ2-7|TRBV19|-|17
TGTGCCAGTAGTATACCCCCGGGGCCTTCCGTAACCTACGAGCAGTACTTC
CASSIPPGPSVTYEQYF
>-|TRBJ2-7|TRBV9|-|15
TGTGCCAGCAGCGCCCATTCGGGTTCCTCCTACGAGCAGTACTTC
CASSAHSGSSYEQYF
>TRBD1|TRBJ1-3|TRBV29-1|-|16
TGCAGCGTTGACGGGACAGGCGGCGCGGAGGGAAACACCATATATTTT
CSVDGTGGAEGNTIYF
>-|TRBJ2-7|TRBV30|-|14
TGTGCCTGGAGTATGGGGGGCCCTCCCTACGAGCAGTACTTC
CAWSMGGPPYEQYF
>TRBD1|TRBJ2-7|TRBV6-5|-|15
TGTGCCAGCAGTTCCGCCGGGACAGCTTCCTACGAGCAGTACTTC
CASSSAGTASYEQYF
>-|TRBJ2-2|TRBV28|few|15
TGTGCCAGCAGTTTACCTATGGGGAACACCGGGGAGCTGTTTTTT
CASSLPMGNTGELFF
>-|TRBJ2-7|TRBV27|once|14
TGTGCCAGCAGTTTATCTGGGAGATGGTACGAGCAGTACTTC
CASSLSGRWYEQYF
>TRBD1|TRBJ1-6|TRBV7-2|-|18
TGTGCCAGCAGCTCCCCTCCGGGACAGGTCTCCTATAATTCACCCCTCCACTTT
CASSSPPGQVSYNSPLHF
>TRBD1|TRBJ2-3|TRBV7-9|-|16
TGTGCCAGCAGCTTCTTCGGGACAGGAGGCACAGATACGCAGTATTTT
CASSFFGTGGTDTQYF
>-|TRBJ2-5|TRBV7-7|-|14
TGTGCTAGCAGCTTATGGCAGAACCAAGAGACCCAGTACTTC
CASSLWQNQETQYF
>-|TRBJ1-2|TRBV7-8|few|13
TGTGCCAGCAGCCCCCGGGACTTTAGCGGCTACACCTTC
CASSPRDFSGYTF
>-|TRBJ1-6|TRBV6-6|few|15
TGTGCCAGCAGTTACTCCGGGCCAACTTATTCACCCCTCCACTTT
CASSYSGPTYSPLHF
>-|TRBJ2-3|TRBV9|-|15
TGTGCCAGCAGCCCACAGGGACGGACCACAGATACGCAGTATTTT
CASSPQGRTTDTQYF
>TRBD1|TRBJ1-3|TRBV5-1|-|16
TGCGCCAGCCAAGGGACAGGGGGCCTCTCTGGAAACACCATATATTTT
CASQGTGGLSGNTIYF
>TRBD2|TRBJ2-7|TRBV7-8|-|16
TGTGCCAGCAGCTCCCGACGGCCGGGACTAGCTTCCGAGCAGTACTTC
CASSSRRPGLASEQYF
>TRBD2|TRBJ2-2|TRBV28|-|15
TGTGCCAGCAGGCCCGGGACTATATACTCCGGGGAGCTGTTTTTT
CASRPGTIYSGELFF
>TRBD1|TRBJ1-3|TRBV7-3|-|15
TGTGCCAGCAGCTCCCAGACAGGGGCTGGAAGCACCATATATTTT
CASSSQTGAGSTIYF
>-|TRBJ1-1|TRBV6-6|-|13
TGTGCCAGCAGTTATCAAGGGGGCACTGAAGCTTTCTTT
CASSYQGGTEAFF
>-|TRBJ2-1|TRBV6-5|-|14
TGTGCCAGCAGTTATTTGGGGATTTACAATGAGCAGTTCTTC
CASSYLGIYNEQFF
>TRBD2|TRBJ2-7|TRBV4-1|-|16
TGCGCCAGCAGCCAAGTATCTAGCGGGAGTTTCTACGAGCAGTACTTC
CASSQVSSGSFYEQYF
>-|TRBJ1-1|TRBV6-6|-|15
TGTGCCAGCAGTTTGCTCGGCAGGGCGGGCACTGAAGCTTTCTTT
CASSLLGRAGTEAFF
>TRBD1|TRBJ2-5|TRBV18|-|14
TGTGCCAGCTCGCTCCGGGACAGGGGGAAGACCCAGTACTTC
CASSLRDRGKTQYF
>-|TRBJ2-1|TRBV9|few|14
TGTGCCAGCAGCGTAGCCGTTCCTTCCGATGAGCAGTTCTTC
CASSVAVPSDEQFF
>-|TRBJ2-1|TRBV30|-|16
TGTGCCTGGAGTGTTCGACTAGGGACGTCCTCCAATGAGCAGTTCTTC
CAWSVRLGTSSNEQFF
>TRBD1|TRBJ1-1|TRBV9|-|15
TGTGCCAGCAGCACTACCGGGACAGGGCCTGGGGAGGCTTTCTTT
CASSTTGTGPGEAFF
>-|TRBJ2-1|TRBV10-3|-|12
TGTGCCATCAGTGATGCCAGCGGTGAGCAGTTCTTC
CAISDASGEQFF
>-|TRBJ1-1|TRBV19|-|13
TGTGCCAGTAGTATCGACCCGGGCACTGAAGCTTTCTTT
CASSIDPGTEAFF
>TRBD1|TRBJ2-5|TRBV19|-|14
TGTGCCAGTAGTGCGGGACAGGTACTTTCGACCCAGTACTTC
CASSAGQVLSTQYF
>TRBD2|TRBJ2-5|TRBV27|-|15
TGTGCCAGCAGTTTTTTCGGGAGGAGCCAAGAGACCCAGTACTTC
CASSFFGRSQETQYF
>-|TRBJ2-5|TRBV18|-|14
TGTGCCAGCTCACTCTGGACCGCCCAAGAGACCCAGTACTTC
CASSLWTAQETQYF
>TRBD1|TRBJ2-5|TRBV5-4|-|14
TGTGCCAGCAGCCGCGAACAGGGGGCAGAGACCCAGTACTTC
CASSREQGAETQYF
>TRBD1|TRBJ2-5|TRBV2|-|14
TGTGCCAGCAGCGGGCAGGGGGCGTTATGGACCCAGTACTTC
CASSGQGALWTQYF
>TRBD1|TRBJ1-2|TRBV6-5|-|15
TGTGCCAGCAGTTATTTTGGACAGGGGCTCGGAGGCTACACCTTC
CASSYFGQGLGGYTF
>-|TRBJ1-6|TRBV6-5|-|12
TGTGCCAGCAGTTACGAGGGCTCACCCCTCCACTTT
CASSYEGSPLHF
>TRBD2|TRBJ2-5|TRBV29-1|once|15
TGCAGCGTTACCCTAGGACTAGCGGGAGGGGAGACCCAGTACTTC
CSVTLGLAGGETQYF
>-|TRBJ2-2|TRBV7-6|few|14
TGTGCCAGCAGCACTGGACAGAACACCGGGGAGCTGTTTTTT
CASSTGQNTGELFF
>TRBD1|TRBJ2-7|TRBV2|-|13
TGTGCCAGCAGGGGGACAGGGGGCTACGAGCAGTACTTC
CASRGTGGYEQYF
>TRBD1|TRBJ1-3|TRBV7-3|-|16
TGTGCCAGCAGCTTGAACCCCGGGACAGGGGGAAACACCATATATTTT
CASSLNPGTGGNTIYF
>TRBD1|TRBJ1-5|TRBV30|-|15
TGTGCCTGGAGCCCGGGACAGGCTAGCAATCAGCCCCAGCATTTT
CAWSPGQASNQPQHF
>-|TRBJ2-7|TRBV19|-|14
TGTGCCAGTAGTACGGGGCTAAAAGGGGTCGAGCAGTACTTC
CASSTGLKGVEQYF
>TRBD1|TRBJ1-5|TRBV10-2|few|15
TGCGCCAGCAGTGGCAGACAGGGGGGGAATCAGCCCCAGCATTTT
CASSGRQGGNQPQHF
>-|TRBJ1-1|TRBV7-2|-|14
TGTGCCAGCAGCTTAGTAGGCGGTTACACTGAAGCTTTCTTT
CASSLVGGYTEAFF
>-|TRBJ2-2|TRBV10-3|-|15
TGTGCCAGCGCTCCCCCCTCTCGTAGTCCCGGGGAGCTGTTTTTT
CASAPPSRSPGELFF
>TRBD2|TRBJ2-3|TRBV11-2|-|16
TGTGCCAGCAGTTTTGTTGCGACTAGCGGGAGTTATACGCAGTATTTT
CASSFVATSGSYTQYF
>-|TRBJ1-1|TRBV30|-|11
TGTGCCTGGAGTCTGGGGCCTGAAGCTTTCTTT
CAWSLGPEAFF
>-|TRBJ2-1|TRBV14|-|13
TGTGCCAGCAGCCAAGATTCGAGAGGTGAGCAGTTCTTC
CASSQDSRGEQFF
>TRBD1|TRBJ1-3|TRBV7-3|-|18
TGTGCCAGCAGCTTAGGGACAGGGGCCCCTCTCTCTGGAAACACCATATATTTT
CASSLGTGAPLSGNTIYF
>-|TRBJ1-1|TRBV5-1|-|14
TGCGCCAGCAGCTGGGGGGCCTCGAACACTGAAGCTTTCTTT
CASSWGASNTEAFF
>-|TRBJ1-2|TRBV5-1|few|13
TGCGCCAGCAGCTCACAGGGAGATTATGGCTACACCTTC
CASSSQGDYGYTF
>-|TRBJ1-6|TRBV5-4|few|13
TGTGCCAGCAGCTTCCGGGACTCGAGTTCCCTCCACTTT
CASSFRDSSSLHF
>-|TRBJ1-5|TRBV6-5|-|15
TGTGCCAGCAGTTACAGGGGAACGAGCAATCAGCCCCAGCATTTT
CASSYRGTSNQPQHF
>-|TRBJ1-2|TRBV9|once|14
TGTGCCAGCAGCGCGTGGGTCGCCCGTCATGGCTACACCTTC
CASSAWVARHGYTF
>TRBD2|TRBJ2-1|TRBV5-6|-|14
TGTGCCAGCAGGGGACTAGCGGCATACAATGAGCAGTTCTTC
CASRGLAAYNEQFF
>-|TRBJ1-1|TRBV6-5|-|15
TGTGCCAGCATGACAACAGGAGCCCCGAGTACTGAAGCTTTCTTT
CASMTTGAPSTEAFF
>-|TRBJ2-1|TRBV6-5|few|16
TGTGCCAGCAGTTACTCGAGGCTAGTGTCCCACGGTGAGCAGTTCTTC
CASSYSRLVSHGEQFF